This T cell receptor (beta chain) was recovered during a study of blood T cell repertoires in COVID-19. Background on the study: COVID-19 samples from acute and convalescent phases originated in the United States, Italy and Spain. Sample material is recorded as cDNA or gDNA derived from T cells, B-cell-depleted T cells, or PBMCs.

There are 16 residues in the CDR3. With 6 bases clipped from V and 2 bases from J, the junction kept 10 bases outside the gene matches. CDR1 is MNHEY and CDR2 is SMNVEV in the germline V gene (reference sequence). Original analysis: Nucleated cell number was recorded as an estimate derived from reference gene primer amplification. Profiling relied on immunoSEQ multiplex PCR, and the TCRdb table lists in-frame clones only, not all of them. The V and J calls and the clone size are those of that table, but D and trimming were determined from the DNA. The sample lists about 140,000 clones; roughly four fifths were seen once.

The receptor comes from a woman of 80 years or more with acute or convalescent COVID-19. The V gene is TRBV27, the J gene TRBJ1-2; 9 bases agree with TRBD1. The source material was peripheral blood. CDR3 sequence (DNA): TGTGCCAGCAGGAGACTCCGGGACAGGGCCAACTATGGCTACACCTTC. Translating gives CASRRLRDRANYGYTF.